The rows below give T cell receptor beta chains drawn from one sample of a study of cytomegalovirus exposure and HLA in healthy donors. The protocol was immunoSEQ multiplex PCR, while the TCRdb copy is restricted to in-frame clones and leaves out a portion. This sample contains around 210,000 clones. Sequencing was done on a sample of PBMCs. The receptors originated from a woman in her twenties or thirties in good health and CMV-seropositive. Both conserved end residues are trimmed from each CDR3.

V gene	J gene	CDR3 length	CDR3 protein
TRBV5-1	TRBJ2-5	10	ASSRGGETQY
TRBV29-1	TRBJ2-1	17	SALLGTGGPRIFYNEQF
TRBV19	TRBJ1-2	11	ASTDRGDYGYT
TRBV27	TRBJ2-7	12	ASSTPRVPYEQY
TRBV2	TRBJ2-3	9	ASRRGDTQY
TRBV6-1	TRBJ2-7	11	ASSEFNSHEQY
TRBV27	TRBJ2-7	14	ASSPGIGTTFYEQY
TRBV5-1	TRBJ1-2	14	ASSEESGRKAYGYT
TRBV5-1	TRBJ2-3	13	ASSLAIAGTDTQY
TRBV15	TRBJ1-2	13	ATSPLKTGTYGYT
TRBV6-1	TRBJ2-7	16	ASSERGWGHYSSYEQY
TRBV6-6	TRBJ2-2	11	ASAGGFWVELF
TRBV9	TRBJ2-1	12	ASSVGQGYNEQF
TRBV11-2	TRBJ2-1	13	ASSFNQGPYNEQF
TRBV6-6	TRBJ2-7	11	ASSKTGGHEQY
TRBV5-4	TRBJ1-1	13	ASSLMTGGETEAF
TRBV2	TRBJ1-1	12	ASSEGLLNTEAF
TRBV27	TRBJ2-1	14	ASSLHRDSPPNEQF
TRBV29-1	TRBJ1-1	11	SVQRQGNTEAF
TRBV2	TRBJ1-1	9	ASSGQGEAF
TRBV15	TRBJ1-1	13	ATSRDWDRDTEAF
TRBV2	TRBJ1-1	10	ASSEEDTEAF
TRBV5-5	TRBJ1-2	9	ASSLDWGKV
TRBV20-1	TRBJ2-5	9	SASLGETQY
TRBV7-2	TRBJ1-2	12	ASSLGTANYGYT